This T cell receptor (beta chain) was identified in a study of cytomegalovirus exposure and HLA in healthy donors. As for the study in general: Researchers previously reported finding fewer than 120 million unique TCR beta sequences from some 180 million T cells.

The PCR had 60 Vbeta and 13 Jbeta primers. Only in-frame clones appear in the TCRdb table, and some are missing; sequencing was by immunoSEQ multiplex PCR. Here the sample spans 90,000 to 110,000 clones, 80% being singletons. Study-wide points: Several V segments, TRBV6-2 and TRBV6-3 among them, could not be told apart and were dropped.

Details on this clone: Its matching antigen is unknown.

Trimming shortened V by 9 bases and J by 5 bases, and 17 bases separated the two germline ends. This CDR3 is 14 amino acids long. CDR1 and CDR2 (germline): SGHRS, YFSETQ. The V gene is TRBV5-1, the J gene TRBJ2-2; TRBD2 is a possible D gene (5 bases). The source of this sequence is a man between 25 and 39 years old in good health and CMV-seropositive. Sequencing was carried out using PBMCs. This CDR3 reads CATQRETLTGELFF. The DNA for the CDR3 is TGCGCCACCCAGAGGGAGACATTAACCGGGGAGCTGTTTTTT.